The rows below give T cell receptor beta chains drawn from one sample of a study of CD8+ T cells in alopecia areata. This table comes from immunoSEQ multiplex PCR, and its TCRdb copy is limited to in-frame clones, with some not included. The top ten clones hold 1% to 1.5% of a sample with hundreds of thousands of clones, approximately 72% of them seen once. Sequenced material: CD4+ T cells sorted from blood, taken between weeks 43 and 45, from a patient treated with tofacitinib. The receptor set was obtained from a human donor with alopecia areata. The CDR3 runs from the conserved cysteine through the conserved F or W. Fields, in order: D gene, clone size, J gene, V gene, CDR3 DNA, CDR3 protein. A D gene is named only where the DNA matches it firmly. Only part of the rows carry a size: once, few, many, or a class if the clone is expanded.

d_gene: TRBD2
abundance: -
j_gene: TRBJ2-3
v_gene: TRBV5-1
CDR3nt: TGCGCCAGCAGCACCGGGACTAGCGGGGGCTCCACAGATACGCAGTATTTT
CDR3aa: CASSTGTSGGSTDTQYF

d_gene: -
abundance: -
j_gene: TRBJ1-1
v_gene: TRBV7-2
CDR3nt: TGTGCCAGCAGCTTAGACAGGTTGCAGTGGGCTTTCTTT
CDR3aa: CASSLDRLQWAFF

d_gene: TRBD1
abundance: few
j_gene: TRBJ1-6
v_gene: TRBV30
CDR3nt: TGTGCCTGGAGTTTCCTTAACAGGGGGATCAATTCACCCCTCCACTTT
CDR3aa: CAWSFLNRGINSPLHF

d_gene: TRBD1
abundance: -
j_gene: TRBJ1-2
v_gene: TRBV7-3
CDR3nt: TGTGCCAGCAGCTTGGCCCCGGGACAGAACTATGGCTACACCTTC
CDR3aa: CASSLAPGQNYGYTF

d_gene: TRBD1
abundance: -
j_gene: TRBJ1-6
v_gene: TRBV5-6
CDR3nt: TGTGCCAGCAGCTTGCAGGGAGCCGGGACAGGGAATTCACCCCTCCACTTT
CDR3aa: CASSLQGAGTGNSPLHF

d_gene: -
abundance: -
j_gene: TRBJ1-2
v_gene: TRBV4-3
CDR3nt: TGCGCCAGCAGCCAAGAACATCTGAGGACGGCGGTTGGCTACACCTTC
CDR3aa: CASSQEHLRTAVGYTF

d_gene: -
abundance: -
j_gene: TRBJ1-5
v_gene: TRBV19
CDR3nt: TGTGCCAGTAGTATAGCTACCAGGAACAATCAGCCCCAGCATTTT
CDR3aa: CASSIATRNNQPQHF

d_gene: -
abundance: -
j_gene: TRBJ1-2
v_gene: TRBV15
CDR3nt: TGTGCCACCAGCAGAGAGGATGGCTACACCTTC
CDR3aa: CATSREDGYTF

d_gene: -
abundance: -
j_gene: TRBJ2-5
v_gene: TRBV6-7
CDR3nt: TGTGCCAGCCCAACGCATGAGAGTCTGCGGGAGACCCAGTACTTC
CDR3aa: CASPTHESLRETQYF

d_gene: TRBD1
abundance: many
j_gene: TRBJ2-7
v_gene: TRBV11-2
CDR3nt: TGTGCCAGCAGTTCACCCCTTCAGACAGGGTCTCGCGAGCAGTACTTC
CDR3aa: CASSSPLQTGSREQYF

d_gene: -
abundance: -
j_gene: TRBJ1-2
v_gene: TRBV6-5
CDR3nt: TGTGCCAGCACTCGCGCGGTGGGACAAAACTATGGCTACACCTTC
CDR3aa: CASTRAVGQNYGYTF

d_gene: -
abundance: -
j_gene: TRBJ1-5
v_gene: TRBV6-1
CDR3nt: TGTGCCAGCAGTTCCCTAGGAGGGAGCAATCAGCCCCAGCATTTT
CDR3aa: CASSSLGGSNQPQHF

d_gene: -
abundance: -
j_gene: TRBJ1-6
v_gene: TRBV30
CDR3nt: TGTGCCTGGAAAAGAAGTACTAGTTCACCCCTCCACTTT
CDR3aa: CAWKRSTSSPLHF

d_gene: -
abundance: few
j_gene: TRBJ2-1
v_gene: TRBV11-2
CDR3nt: TGTGCCAGCAGCTTATGGGAGTCCTATGAGCAGTTCTTC
CDR3aa: CASSLWESYEQFF

d_gene: -
abundance: -
j_gene: TRBJ2-4
v_gene: TRBV7-8
CDR3nt: TGTGCCAGCAGCTTAGGCCAGCTTTTGGCCCGGGGCTCGGACATTCAGTACTTC
CDR3aa: CASSLGQLLARGSDIQYF

d_gene: -
abundance: -
j_gene: TRBJ1-1
v_gene: TRBV20-1
CDR3nt: TGCAGTGCTAGAGCAGACACTGAAGCTTTCTTT
CDR3aa: CSARADTEAFF

d_gene: TRBD1
abundance: -
j_gene: TRBJ1-2
v_gene: TRBV29-1
CDR3nt: TGCAGCGTTGAAGGAGGACAGGGGGCTTTAGGCTACACCTTC
CDR3aa: CSVEGGQGALGYTF

d_gene: -
abundance: -
j_gene: TRBJ2-5
v_gene: TRBV6-5
CDR3nt: TGTGCCAGCAGTTACGGGGAGACCCAGTACTTC
CDR3aa: CASSYGETQYF

d_gene: -
abundance: -
j_gene: TRBJ1-5
v_gene: TRBV25-1
CDR3nt: TGTGCCAGCAGTGCCTCCCAGGGGCCCGATCAGCCCCAGCATTTT
CDR3aa: CASSASQGPDQPQHF

d_gene: -
abundance: -
j_gene: TRBJ1-2
v_gene: TRBV29-1
CDR3nt: TGCAGCGTCGCCCCGCTACTCTTTAACTATGGCTACACCTTC
CDR3aa: CSVAPLLFNYGYTF

d_gene: TRBD1
abundance: few
j_gene: TRBJ2-4
v_gene: TRBV6-5
CDR3nt: TGTGCCAGCAGCACCCCTCGGGGACAGGAGTACTTC
CDR3aa: CASSTPRGQEYF

d_gene: -
abundance: -
j_gene: TRBJ2-6
v_gene: TRBV29-1
CDR3nt: TGCAGCGTTGGGGTCGATGTCTCTGGGGCCAACGTCCTGACTTTC
CDR3aa: CSVGVDVSGANVLTF

d_gene: -
abundance: -
j_gene: TRBJ1-2
v_gene: TRBV25-1
CDR3nt: TGTGCCAGCAGTGACGGCCTCGGCCGGCTCTATGGCTACACCTTC
CDR3aa: CASSDGLGRLYGYTF

d_gene: -
abundance: few
j_gene: TRBJ1-2
v_gene: TRBV4-3
CDR3nt: TGCGCCAGCAGCCAGACAGGCCACTATGGCTACACCTTC
CDR3aa: CASSQTGHYGYTF

d_gene: TRBD1
abundance: once
j_gene: TRBJ2-3
v_gene: TRBV5-6
CDR3nt: TGTGCCAGCAGCTCGGACAGGGTTACGCAGTATTTT
CDR3aa: CASSSDRVTQYF

d_gene: TRBD1
abundance: -
j_gene: TRBJ2-7
v_gene: TRBV2
CDR3nt: TGTGCCAGCAGTGTGAGGGACAGGGGGTCCTACGAGCAGTACTTC
CDR3aa: CASSVRDRGSYEQYF

d_gene: -
abundance: -
j_gene: TRBJ1-2
v_gene: TRBV29-1
CDR3nt: TGCAGCGTTGAGGGGAGTAGTGGGAACTATGGCTACACCTTC
CDR3aa: CSVEGSSGNYGYTF

d_gene: TRBD1
abundance: -
j_gene: TRBJ1-1
v_gene: TRBV30
CDR3nt: TGTGCCTGGAGTATGCCGGGACAGCGAGGAGCTGAAGCTTTCTTT
CDR3aa: CAWSMPGQRGAEAFF

d_gene: -
abundance: -
j_gene: TRBJ2-6
v_gene: TRBV5-6
CDR3nt: TGTGCCAGCAGCCGCCGGACAGAGGCCAACGTCCTGACTTTC
CDR3aa: CASSRRTEANVLTF

d_gene: -
abundance: -
j_gene: TRBJ2-7
v_gene: TRBV2
CDR3nt: TGTGCCAGCAGATTTCCCACCTACGAGCAGTACTTC
CDR3aa: CASRFPTYEQYF

d_gene: -
abundance: few
j_gene: TRBJ2-7
v_gene: TRBV13
CDR3nt: TGTGCCAGCAGCTCCCGACTCCTGCAGGAGGACGAGCAGTACTTC
CDR3aa: CASSSRLLQEDEQYF

d_gene: -
abundance: -
j_gene: TRBJ1-2
v_gene: TRBV15
CDR3nt: TGTGCCACCAGCAGATTACCCCCCCGTAAAGAAAACGCAGGTTATGGCTACACCTTC
CDR3aa: CATSRLPPRKENAGYGYTF

d_gene: -
abundance: -
j_gene: TRBJ1-5
v_gene: TRBV6-6
CDR3nt: TGTGCCACGGGGGTTCCTCAGCCCCAGCATTTT
CDR3aa: CATGVPQPQHF

d_gene: -
abundance: -
j_gene: TRBJ2-2
v_gene: TRBV25-1
CDR3nt: TGTGCCAGCAGTGAGATTGCCGGGGAGCTGTTTTTT
CDR3aa: CASSEIAGELFF

d_gene: -
abundance: -
j_gene: TRBJ2-4
v_gene: TRBV6-6
CDR3nt: TGTGCCAGCACCCTACCCAACCAAAGAGGCATTCAGTACTTC
CDR3aa: CASTLPNQRGIQYF

d_gene: -
abundance: -
j_gene: TRBJ2-7
v_gene: TRBV5-6
CDR3nt: TGTGCCAGCAGCTCAAGGAGATCCTACGAGCAGTACTTC
CDR3aa: CASSSRRSYEQYF

d_gene: -
abundance: -
j_gene: TRBJ2-4
v_gene: TRBV4-3
CDR3nt: TGCGCCAGCAGCCAAGATATCCTGAGGCTAGCCAAAAACATTCAGTACTTC
CDR3aa: CASSQDILRLAKNIQYF

d_gene: TRBD1
abundance: -
j_gene: TRBJ2-5
v_gene: TRBV10-3
CDR3nt: TGTGCCATCAGTGGGACAGGGAAAGAGACCCAGTACTTC
CDR3aa: CAISGTGKETQYF

d_gene: -
abundance: -
j_gene: TRBJ2-7
v_gene: TRBV6-6
CDR3nt: TGTGCCAGCAGGCCCGGTGGGCAGGGCAGCTCCTACGAGCAGTACTTC
CDR3aa: CASRPGGQGSSYEQYF

d_gene: TRBD1
abundance: -
j_gene: TRBJ1-2
v_gene: TRBV25-1
CDR3nt: TGTGCCAGCAGTGATTTCCCGGGACAGGGATATGGCTACACCTTC
CDR3aa: CASSDFPGQGYGYTF

d_gene: -
abundance: -
j_gene: TRBJ2-3
v_gene: TRBV25-1
CDR3nt: TGTGCCAGCAGTGAATTCGTCGGCGGGGTTGGGACAGATACGCAGTATTTT
CDR3aa: CASSEFVGGVGTDTQYF

d_gene: -
abundance: -
j_gene: TRBJ2-7
v_gene: TRBV7-2
CDR3nt: TGTGCCAGTAAGGGTCTCCCGGGCGGCGAGCAGTACTTC
CDR3aa: CASKGLPGGEQYF

d_gene: -
abundance: -
j_gene: TRBJ1-2
v_gene: TRBV5-1
CDR3nt: TGCGCCAGCAGCTCTAACGGGGATGGCTACACCTTC
CDR3aa: CASSSNGDGYTF

d_gene: -
abundance: few
j_gene: TRBJ2-5
v_gene: TRBV10-3
CDR3nt: TGTGCCATCTCGGAGGTAGAAAGAGAGACCCAGTACTTC
CDR3aa: CAISEVERETQYF

d_gene: TRBD1
abundance: -
j_gene: TRBJ2-7
v_gene: TRBV14
CDR3nt: TGTGCCAGCAGCCGAACAGGGGGCATCAAGGAAAACTTC
CDR3aa: CASSRTGGIKENF

d_gene: -
abundance: -
j_gene: TRBJ2-5
v_gene: TRBV25-1
CDR3nt: TGTGCCAGCAGATTGGGACAAGAGACCCAGTACTTC
CDR3aa: CASRLGQETQYF

d_gene: TRBD1
abundance: -
j_gene: TRBJ2-2
v_gene: TRBV15
CDR3nt: TGTGCCACCAGGCCGGGACAGGGGGCGCGCACCGGGGAGCTGTTTTTT
CDR3aa: CATRPGQGARTGELFF

d_gene: TRBD1
abundance: -
j_gene: TRBJ1-5
v_gene: TRBV29-1
CDR3nt: TGCAGCGTTGTTAAGGGGACAGGGGACAATCAGCCCCAGCATTTT
CDR3aa: CSVVKGTGDNQPQHF

d_gene: TRBD1
abundance: -
j_gene: TRBJ2-7
v_gene: TRBV4-3
CDR3nt: TGCGCCAGCAGCCAAGACGGGACAGGGCCGAGAGAGCAGTACTTC
CDR3aa: CASSQDGTGPREQYF

d_gene: -
abundance: few
j_gene: TRBJ1-6
v_gene: TRBV5-1
CDR3nt: TGCGCCAGCAGCTTGGAGGCAGGGCTTTCACCCCTCCACTTT
CDR3aa: CASSLEAGLSPLHF

d_gene: TRBD1
abundance: -
j_gene: TRBJ1-5
v_gene: TRBV6-1
CDR3nt: TGTGCCAGCAGTGAAGCCGGCAGGGGGAATCAGCCCCAGCATTTT
CDR3aa: CASSEAGRGNQPQHF

d_gene: -
abundance: -
j_gene: TRBJ1-1
v_gene: TRBV14
CDR3nt: TGTGCCAGCAGCCAACAGGGAGCTTTGAACACTGAAGCTTTCTTT
CDR3aa: CASSQQGALNTEAFF

d_gene: -
abundance: -
j_gene: TRBJ2-1
v_gene: TRBV29-1
CDR3nt: TGCAGCGTTGGGGACCATGAGCAGTTCTTC
CDR3aa: CSVGDHEQFF

d_gene: -
abundance: -
j_gene: TRBJ2-1
v_gene: TRBV29-1
CDR3nt: TGCAGCGTTGAAAATGACGAGCAGTTCTTC
CDR3aa: CSVENDEQFF

d_gene: TRBD2
abundance: -
j_gene: TRBJ2-4
v_gene: TRBV9
CDR3nt: TGTGCCAGCGGGGGATCACTAGCGGGGGTATTTGACATTCAGTACTTC
CDR3aa: CASGGSLAGVFDIQYF